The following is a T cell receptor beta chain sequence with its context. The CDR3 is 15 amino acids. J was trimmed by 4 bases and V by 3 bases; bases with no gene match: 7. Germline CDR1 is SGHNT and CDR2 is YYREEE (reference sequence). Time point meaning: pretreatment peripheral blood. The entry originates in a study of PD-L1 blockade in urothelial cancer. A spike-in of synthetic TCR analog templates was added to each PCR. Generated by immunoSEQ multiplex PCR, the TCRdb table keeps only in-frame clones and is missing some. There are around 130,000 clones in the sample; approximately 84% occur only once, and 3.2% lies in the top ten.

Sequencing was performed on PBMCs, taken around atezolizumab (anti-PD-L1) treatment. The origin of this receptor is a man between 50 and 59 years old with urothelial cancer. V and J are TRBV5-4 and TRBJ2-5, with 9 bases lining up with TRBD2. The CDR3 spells CASSSLAGVGETQYF. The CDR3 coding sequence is TGTGCCAGCAGCTCGTTAGCGGGAGTGGGAGAGACCCAGTACTTC.